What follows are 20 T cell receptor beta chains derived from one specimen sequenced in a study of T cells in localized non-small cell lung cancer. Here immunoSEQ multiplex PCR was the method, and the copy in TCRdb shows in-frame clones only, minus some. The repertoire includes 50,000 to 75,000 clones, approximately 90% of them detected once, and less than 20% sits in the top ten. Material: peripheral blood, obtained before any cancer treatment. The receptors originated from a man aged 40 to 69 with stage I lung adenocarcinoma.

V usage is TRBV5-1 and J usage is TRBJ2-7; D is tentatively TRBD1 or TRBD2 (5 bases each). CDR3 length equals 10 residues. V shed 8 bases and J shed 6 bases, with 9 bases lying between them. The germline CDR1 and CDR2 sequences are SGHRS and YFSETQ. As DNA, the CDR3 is TGCGCCAGTCGGGGCCTCGAGCAGTACTTC. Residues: CASRGLEQYF.

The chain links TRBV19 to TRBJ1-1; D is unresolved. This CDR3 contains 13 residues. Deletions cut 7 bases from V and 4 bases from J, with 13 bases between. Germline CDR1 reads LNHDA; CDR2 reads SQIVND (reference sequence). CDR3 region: CASTWRERTEAFF. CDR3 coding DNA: TGTGCCAGTACCTGGAGGGAACGCACTGAAGCTTTCTTT. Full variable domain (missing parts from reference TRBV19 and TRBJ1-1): DGGITQSPKYLFRKEGQNVTLSCEQNLNHDAMYWYRQDPGQGLRLIYYSQIVNDFQKGDIAEGYSVSREKKESFPLTVTSAQKNPTAFYLCASTWRERTEAFFGQGTRLTVV.

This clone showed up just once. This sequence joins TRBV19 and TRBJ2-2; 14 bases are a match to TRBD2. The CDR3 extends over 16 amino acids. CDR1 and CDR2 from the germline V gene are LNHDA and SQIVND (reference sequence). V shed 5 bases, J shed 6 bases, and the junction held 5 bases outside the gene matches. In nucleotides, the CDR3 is TGTGCCAGTAGTCCCGGACTAGCGGGAGGCTCCGGGGAGCTGTTTTTT. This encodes CASSPGLAGGSGELFF.

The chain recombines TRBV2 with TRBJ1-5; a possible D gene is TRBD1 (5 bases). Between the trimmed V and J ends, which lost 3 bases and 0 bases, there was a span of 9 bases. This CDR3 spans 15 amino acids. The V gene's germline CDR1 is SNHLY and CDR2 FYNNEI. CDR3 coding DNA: TGTGCCAGCAGTGATGGGACCGCTAGCAATCAGCCCCAGCATTTT. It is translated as CASSDGTASNQPQHF.

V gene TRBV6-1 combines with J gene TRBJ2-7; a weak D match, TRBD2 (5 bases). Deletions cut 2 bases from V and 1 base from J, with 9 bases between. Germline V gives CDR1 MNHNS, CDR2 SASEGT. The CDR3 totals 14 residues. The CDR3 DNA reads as TGTGCCAGCAGTGAACCCTCGGGGTCCTACGAGCAGTACTTC. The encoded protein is CASSEPSGSYEQYF.

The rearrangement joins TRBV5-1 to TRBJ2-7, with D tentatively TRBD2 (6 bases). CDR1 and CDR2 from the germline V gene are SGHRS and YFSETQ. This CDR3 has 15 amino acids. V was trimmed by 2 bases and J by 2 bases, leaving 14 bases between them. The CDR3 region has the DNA TGCGCCAGCAGCTTCACATCCCGCGGGGCCTACGAGCAGTACTTC. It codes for CASSFTSRGAYEQYF.

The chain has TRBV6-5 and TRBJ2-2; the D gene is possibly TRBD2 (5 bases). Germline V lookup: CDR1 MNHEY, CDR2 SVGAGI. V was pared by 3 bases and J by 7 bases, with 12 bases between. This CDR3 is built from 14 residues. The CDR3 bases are TGTGCCAGCAGTTATGGGTTAGCGCACGGGGAGCTGTTTTTT. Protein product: CASSYGLAHGELFF.

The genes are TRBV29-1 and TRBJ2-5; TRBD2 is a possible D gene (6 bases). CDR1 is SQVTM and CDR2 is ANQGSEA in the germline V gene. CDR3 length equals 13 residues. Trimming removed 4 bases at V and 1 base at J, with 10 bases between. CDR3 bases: TGCAGCGTTGCGGGTAGCGGCCAAGAGACCCAGTACTTC. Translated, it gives CSVAGSGQETQYF.

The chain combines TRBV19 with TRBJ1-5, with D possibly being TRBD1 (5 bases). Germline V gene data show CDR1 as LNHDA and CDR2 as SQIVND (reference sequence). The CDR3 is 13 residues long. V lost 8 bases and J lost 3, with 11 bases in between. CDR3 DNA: TGTGCCAGTGGGGACGGATACAATCAGCCCCAGCATTTT. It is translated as CASGDGYNQPQHF.

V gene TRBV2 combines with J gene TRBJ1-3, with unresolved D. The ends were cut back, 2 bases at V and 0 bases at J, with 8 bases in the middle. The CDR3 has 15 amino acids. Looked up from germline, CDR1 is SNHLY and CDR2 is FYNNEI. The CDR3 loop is CASSERRSSGNTIYF. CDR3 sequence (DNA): TGTGCCAGCAGTGAAAGACGCTCCTCTGGAAACACCATATATTTT.

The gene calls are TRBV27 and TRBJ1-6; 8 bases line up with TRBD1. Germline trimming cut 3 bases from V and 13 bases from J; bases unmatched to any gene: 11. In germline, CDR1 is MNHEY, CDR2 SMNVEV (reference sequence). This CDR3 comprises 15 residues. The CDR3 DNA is TGTGCCAGCAGTTTCCTCCGGGACAGGATTCTTCCCCTCCACTTT. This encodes CASSFLRDRILPLHF.

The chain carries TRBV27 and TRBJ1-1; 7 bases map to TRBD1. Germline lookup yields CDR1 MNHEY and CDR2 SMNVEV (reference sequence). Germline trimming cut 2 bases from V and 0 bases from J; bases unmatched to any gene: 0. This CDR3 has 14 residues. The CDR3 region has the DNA TGTGCCAGCAGTTTAGACAGGGTGAACACTGAAGCTTTCTTT. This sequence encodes CASSLDRVNTEAFF.

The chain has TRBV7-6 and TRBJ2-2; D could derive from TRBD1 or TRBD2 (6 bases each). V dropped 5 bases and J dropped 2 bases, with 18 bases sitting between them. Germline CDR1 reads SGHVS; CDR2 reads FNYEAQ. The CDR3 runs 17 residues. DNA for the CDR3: TGTGCCAGCAGCAAAAGGTCCAGGGGAGGCAACACCGGGGAGCTGTTTTTT. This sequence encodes CASSKRSRGGNTGELFF.

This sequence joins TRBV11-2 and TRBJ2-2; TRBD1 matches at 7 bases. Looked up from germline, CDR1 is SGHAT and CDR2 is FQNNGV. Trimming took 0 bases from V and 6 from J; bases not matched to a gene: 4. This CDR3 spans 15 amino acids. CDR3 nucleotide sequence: TGTGCCAGCAGCTTAGACAGGGGGAGATCCGGGGAGCTGTTTTTT. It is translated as CASSLDRGRSGELFF.

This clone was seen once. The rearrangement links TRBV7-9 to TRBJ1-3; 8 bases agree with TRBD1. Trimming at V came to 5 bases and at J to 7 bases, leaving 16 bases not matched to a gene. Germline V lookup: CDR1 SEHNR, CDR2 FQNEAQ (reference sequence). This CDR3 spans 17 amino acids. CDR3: CASSGSGTGSSWNTIYF. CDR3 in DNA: TGTGCCAGCAGCGGATCCGGGACAGGCAGCTCTTGGAACACCATATATTTT.

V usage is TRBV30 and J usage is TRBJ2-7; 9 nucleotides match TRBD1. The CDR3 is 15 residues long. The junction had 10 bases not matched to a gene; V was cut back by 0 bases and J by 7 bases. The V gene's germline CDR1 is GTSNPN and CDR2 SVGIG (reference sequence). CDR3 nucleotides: TGTGCCTGGAGTGTCACCGGGACAGGGACGAGAGAGCAGTACTTC. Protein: CAWSVTGTGTREQYF.

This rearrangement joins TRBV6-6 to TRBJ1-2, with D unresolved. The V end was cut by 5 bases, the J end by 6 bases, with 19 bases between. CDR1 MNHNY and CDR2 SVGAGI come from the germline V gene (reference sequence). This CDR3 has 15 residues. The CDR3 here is CASSKHDIDPDGYTF. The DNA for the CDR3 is TGTGCCAGCAGTAAGCACGACATTGATCCTGATGGCTACACCTTC.

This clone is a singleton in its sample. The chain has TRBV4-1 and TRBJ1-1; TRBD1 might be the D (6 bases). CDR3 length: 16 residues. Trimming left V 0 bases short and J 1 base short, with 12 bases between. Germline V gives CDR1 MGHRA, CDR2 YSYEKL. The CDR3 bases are TGCGCCAGCAGCCAAGATCTTTACAGGGCGAACACTGAAGCTTTCTTT. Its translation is CASSQDLYRANTEAFF.

CDR3: CASSRAGVDTQYF. CDR3 DNA: TGTGCCAGCAGCCGCGCGGGAGTAGATACGCAGTATTTT. The genes are TRBV28 and TRBJ2-3; 7 bases map to TRBD2. The CDR3 has 13 residues. Trimming removed 6 bases from V and 5 bases from J; junction bases left unmatched: 5. The V gene's germline CDR1 is MDHEN and CDR2 SYDVKM.

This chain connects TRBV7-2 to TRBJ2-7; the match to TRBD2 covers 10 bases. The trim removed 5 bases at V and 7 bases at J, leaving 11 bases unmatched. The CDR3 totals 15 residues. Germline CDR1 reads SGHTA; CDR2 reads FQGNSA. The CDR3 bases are TGTGCCAGCAGCGGTACTAGCGGGACCCTGAGGGAGCAGTACTTC. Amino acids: CASSGTSGTLREQYF.